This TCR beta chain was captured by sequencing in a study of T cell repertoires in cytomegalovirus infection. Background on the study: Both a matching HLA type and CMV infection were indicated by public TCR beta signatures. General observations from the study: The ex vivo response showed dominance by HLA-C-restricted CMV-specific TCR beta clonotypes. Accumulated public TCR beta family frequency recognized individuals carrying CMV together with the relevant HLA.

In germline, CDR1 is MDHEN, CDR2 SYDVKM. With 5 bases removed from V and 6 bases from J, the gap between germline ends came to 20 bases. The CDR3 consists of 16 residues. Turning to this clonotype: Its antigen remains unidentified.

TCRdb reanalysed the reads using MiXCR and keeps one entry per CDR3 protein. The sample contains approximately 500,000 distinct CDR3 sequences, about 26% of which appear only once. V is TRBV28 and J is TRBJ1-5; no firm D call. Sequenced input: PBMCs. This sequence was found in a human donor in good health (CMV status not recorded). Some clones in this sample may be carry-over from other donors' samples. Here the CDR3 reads CASSHLDSTYIQPQHF. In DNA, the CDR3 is TGTGCCAGCAGTCACCTGGACTCGACGTACATTCAGCCCCAGCATTTT.